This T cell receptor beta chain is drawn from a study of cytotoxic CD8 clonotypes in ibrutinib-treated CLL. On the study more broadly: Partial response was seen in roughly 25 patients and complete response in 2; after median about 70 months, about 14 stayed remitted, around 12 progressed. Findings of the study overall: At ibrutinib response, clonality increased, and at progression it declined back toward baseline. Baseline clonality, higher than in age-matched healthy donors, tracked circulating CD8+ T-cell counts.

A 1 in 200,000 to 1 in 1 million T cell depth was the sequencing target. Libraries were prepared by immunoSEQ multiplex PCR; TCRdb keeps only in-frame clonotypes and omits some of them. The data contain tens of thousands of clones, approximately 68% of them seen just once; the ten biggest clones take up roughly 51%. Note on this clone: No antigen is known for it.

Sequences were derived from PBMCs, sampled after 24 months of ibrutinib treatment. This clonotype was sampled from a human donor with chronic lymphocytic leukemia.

This chain's CDR3 is CSVGTGPGELFF. The CDR3 region has the DNA TGCAGCGTCGGGACAGGGCCCGGGGAGCTGTTTTTT. V is TRBV29-1 and J is TRBJ2-2, with TRBD1 matching over 9 bases. Trimming cost V 6 bases and J 6 bases; bases outside gene matches: 2. CDR3 length: 12 residues. Germline V gene lookup returns CDR1 SQVTM and CDR2 ANQGSEA.